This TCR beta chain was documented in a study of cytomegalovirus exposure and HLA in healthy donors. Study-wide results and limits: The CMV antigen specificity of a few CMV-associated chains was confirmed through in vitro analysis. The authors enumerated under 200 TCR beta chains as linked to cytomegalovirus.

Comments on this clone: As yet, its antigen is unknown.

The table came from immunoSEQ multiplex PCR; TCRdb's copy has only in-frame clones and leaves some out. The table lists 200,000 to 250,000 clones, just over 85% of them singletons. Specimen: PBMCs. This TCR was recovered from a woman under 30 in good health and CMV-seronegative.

The CDR3 region has the DNA TGTGCCAGCAGCAGCATCGGGACAGCGATTTCCTACGAGCAGTACTTC. It specifies CASSSIGTAISYEQYF. The V call is TRBV5-6, the J call TRBJ2-7; TRBD1 matches 7 bases. This CDR3 is 16 amino acids long. CDR1 and CDR2 (germline): SGHDT, YYEEEE. The V and J ends lost 4 bases and 1 base, in that order; junction bases with no gene match: 11. Using reference TRBV5-6 and TRBJ2-7 for the parts outside the CDR3, the full variable domain is DAGVTQSPTHLIKTRGQQVTLRCSPKSGHDTVSWYQQALGQGPQFIFQYYEEEERQRGNFPDRFSGHQFPNYSSELNVNALLLGDSALYLCASSSIGTAISYEQYFGPGTRLTVT.